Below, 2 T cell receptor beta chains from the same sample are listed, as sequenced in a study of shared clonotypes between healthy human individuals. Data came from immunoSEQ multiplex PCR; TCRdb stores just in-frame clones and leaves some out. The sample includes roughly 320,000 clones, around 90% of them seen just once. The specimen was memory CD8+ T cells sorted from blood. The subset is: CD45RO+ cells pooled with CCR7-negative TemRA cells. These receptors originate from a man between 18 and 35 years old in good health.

The CDR3 sequence: CASSQTPGGMETQYF. Written as DNA, the CDR3 is TGCGCCAGCAGCCAGACTCCGGGAGGGATGGAGACCCAGTACTTC. The chain is built from TRBV4-3 and TRBJ2-5; the match to TRBD2 covers 8 bases. The germline CDR1 and CDR2 sequences are LGHNA and YSLEER. This CDR3 spans 15 amino acids. Losses at the gene ends were 3 bases for V and 5 bases for J; bases not matched to a gene: 8.

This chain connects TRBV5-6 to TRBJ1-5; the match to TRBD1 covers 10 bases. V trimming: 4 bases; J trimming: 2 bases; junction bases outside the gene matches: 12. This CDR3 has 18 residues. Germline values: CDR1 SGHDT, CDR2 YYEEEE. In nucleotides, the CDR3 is TGTGCCAGCAGCCGCGCGCGGACAGGGGGACCAGGCAATCAGCCCCAGCATTTT. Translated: CASSRARTGGPGNQPQHF.